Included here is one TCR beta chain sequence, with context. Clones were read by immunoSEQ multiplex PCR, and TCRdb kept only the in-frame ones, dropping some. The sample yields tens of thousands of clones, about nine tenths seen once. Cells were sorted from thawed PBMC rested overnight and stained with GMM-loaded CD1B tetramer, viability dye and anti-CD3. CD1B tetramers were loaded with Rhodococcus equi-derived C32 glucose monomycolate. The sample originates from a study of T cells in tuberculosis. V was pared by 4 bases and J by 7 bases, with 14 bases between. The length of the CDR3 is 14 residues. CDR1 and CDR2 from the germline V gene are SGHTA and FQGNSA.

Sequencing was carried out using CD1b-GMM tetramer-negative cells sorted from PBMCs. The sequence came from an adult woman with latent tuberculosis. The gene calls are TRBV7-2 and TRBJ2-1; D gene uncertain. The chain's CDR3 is CASSSVRVPNEQFF. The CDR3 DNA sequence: TGTGCCAGCAGCTCCGTTCGAGTTCCGAATGAGCAGTTCTTC.